Each of the 25 T cell receptor beta chains below was sequenced from the same sample in a study of human T cells and chemical hapten exposure. Using its own MiXCR run on the RACE reads, TCRdb lists one record per CDR3 protein. This sample has some 50,000 distinct CDR3 sequences, with 3.5% to 4.5% found just once. Time point defined: healthy volunteer bleed at 2 weeks. Researchers extracted total RNA from unfractionated whole blood. What was sequenced was whole blood. These TCRs come from a human donor in good health. Some clones in this sample may be carry-over from other donors' samples.

This clonotype has a count of ten or more. The V call is TRBV25-1, the J call TRBJ1-1; no firm D call. This CDR3 is 15 amino acids long. Trimming stripped 4 bases from V and 0 bases from J, with 12 bases between. Germline V gene data show CDR1 as MGHDK and CDR2 as SYGVNS. CDR3 nucleotide sequence: TGTGCCAGCAGTGTGGACGTAGGAATGAACACTGAAGCTTTCTTT. This translates into CASSVDVGMNTEAFF.

This clonotype occurred many times. The chain recombines TRBV28 with TRBJ1-2, with D uncertain. Trimming cost V 6 bases and J 7 bases, with 9 bases left between them. Germline V lookup: CDR1 MDHEN, CDR2 SYDVKM. This CDR3 is 11 amino acids long. The CDR3: CASRSRGGYTF. CDR3 coding DNA: TGTGCCAGCAGGTCACGGGGTGGCTACACCTTC.

This clonotype was observed many times. V is TRBV28 and J is TRBJ2-7; no clear D. V gave up 6 bases and J gave up 1 base, with 19 bases separating them. The CDR3 is made up of 16 amino acids. The V gene's germline CDR1 is MDHEN and CDR2 SYDVKM. CDR3 region: CASSYTHNVGSYEQYF. DNA for the CDR3: TGTGCCAGCAGCTACACACACAACGTGGGGTCCTACGAGCAGTACTTC.

This clonotype has ten or more counts. The gene calls are TRBV18 and TRBJ2-1, with a possible D match to TRBD2 (6 bases). Germline CDR1 is KGHSH and CDR2 is LQKENI. The CDR3 extends over 14 amino acids. Between the trimmed V and J ends, which lost 6 bases and 2 bases, there was a span of 11 bases. The chain's CDR3 is CASSSGRTYNEQFF. CDR3 nucleotides: TGTGCCAGCTCCTCGGGGAGGACCTACAATGAGCAGTTCTTC. Full variable domain (rest looked up from reference TRBV18 and TRBJ2-1): NAGVMQNPRHLVRRRGQEARLRCSPMKGHSHVYWYRQLPEEGLKFMVYLQKENIIDESGMPKERFSAEFPKEGPSILRIQQVVRGDSAAYFCASSSGRTYNEQFFGPGTRLTVL.

This clonotype has at least ten counts. The chain combines TRBV28 with TRBJ2-5; no clear D. In germline, CDR1 is MDHEN, CDR2 SYDVKM. Trimming pared 6 bases from V and 5 bases from J, leaving 7 bases between. CDR3 size: 11 residues. The DNA for the CDR3 is TGTGCCAGCAGGAACTGGGAGACCCAGTACTTC. This gives the protein CASRNWETQYF. Drawing the rest from reference TRBV28 and TRBJ2-5, the complete variable domain is DVKVTQSSRYLVKRTGEKVFLECVQDMDHENMFWYRQDPGLGLRLIYFSYDVKMKEKGDIPEGYSVSREKKERFSLILESASTNQTSMYLCASRNWETQYFGPGTRLLVL.

This clonotype occurred many times. The genes are TRBV4-2 and TRBJ2-3; TRBD2 agrees at 7 bases. Germline V lookup: CDR1 LGHNA, CDR2 YNFKEQ. Germline trimming cut 3 bases from V and 7 bases from J; bases unmatched to any gene: 10. The CDR3 spans 15 residues. CDR3 nucleotides: TGTGCCAGCAGCCATTCGGAGGGAGGGCCGAATACGCAGTATTTT. Protein product: CASSHSEGGPNTQYF.

This clonotype occurred many times. The rearrangement uses TRBV6-5 and TRBJ2-1, with 7 nucleotides matching TRBD2. Trimming cost V 2 bases and J 2 bases; bases outside gene matches: 3. This CDR3 is 15 amino acids long. Germline CDR1 is MNHEY and CDR2 is SVGAGI. In DNA, the CDR3 is TGTGCCAGCAGTTACCGGGAGGCTACCTACAATGAGCAGTTCTTC. Its protein product is CASSYREATYNEQFF.

V and J are TRBV27 and TRBJ2-6; TRBD2 agrees at 8 bases. CDR3 size: 15 residues. After removal of 11 bases from V and 0 bases from J, the junction contained 6 bases not matched to a gene. Germline values: CDR1 MNHEY, CDR2 SMNVEV (reference sequence). CDR3 protein: CAASGGSSGANVLTF. The CDR3 DNA is TGTGCCGCAAGCGGGGGTAGCTCTGGGGCCAACGTCCTGACTTTC. Using reference TRBV27 and TRBJ2-6 for the parts outside the CDR3, the full variable domain is EAQVTQNPRYLITVTGKKLTVTCSQNMNHEYMSWYRQDPGLGLRQIYYSMNVEVTDKGDVPEGYKVSRKEKRNFPLILESPSPNQTSLYFCAASGGSSGANVLTFGAGSRLTVL.

This clonotype was counted ten times or more. The chain combines TRBV18 with TRBJ1-2, with 9 bases lining up with TRBD1. The CDR3 is made up of 14 amino acids. Germline-derived CDR1 and CDR2 are KGHSH and LQKENI. V lost 3 bases to trimming and J lost 3 bases; unmatched junction nucleotides: 2. This CDR3 is CASSPGTGHYGYTF. The CDR3 DNA is TGTGCCAGCTCACCGGGGACAGGGCACTATGGCTACACCTTC.

The chain joins TRBV5-5 to TRBJ2-1; D may be TRBD1 or TRBD2 (6 bases each). The CDR3 runs 16 residues. Trimming shortened V by 0 bases and J by 9 bases, and 19 bases separated the two germline ends. Germline CDR1 SGHKS, CDR2 YYEKEE (reference sequence). The CDR3 coding sequence is TGTGCCAGCAGCTTGGAGGGGGGAGGACTTTCTGGTGAGCAGTTCTTC. Encoded protein: CASSLEGGGLSGEQFF.

This clonotype was observed at least ten times. The V gene is TRBV20-1, the J gene TRBJ1-5, with unresolved D. V lost 1 base, J lost 3 bases, and 13 bases lay in between. This CDR3 has 15 residues. Germline loops: CDR1 DFQATT, CDR2 SNEGSKA (reference sequence). Here the CDR3 DNA reads TGCAGTGCTAGAGGTCAGATGGGCTCCAATCAGCCCCAGCATTTT. Protein: CSARGQMGSNQPQHF.

This clonotype was recorded many times. This chain links TRBV6-5 with TRBJ2-7; TRBD1 agrees at 9 bases. V trimming: 2 bases; J trimming: 1 base; junction bases outside the gene matches: 3. CDR1 MNHEY and CDR2 SVGAGI come from the germline V gene. CDR3 length: 15 amino acids. The CDR3 region is CASSYEGTGSYEQYF. DNA for the CDR3: TGTGCCAGCAGTTACGAAGGGACAGGGTCCTACGAGCAGTACTTC.

The V gene is TRBV28, the J gene TRBJ2-7; D assignment may be TRBD1 or TRBD2 (5 bases each). V was shortened by 2 bases and J by 6 bases, with 11 bases between the two germline ends. CDR1 and CDR2 from the germline V gene are MDHEN and SYDVKM. The length of the CDR3 is 13 residues. This chain's CDR3 is CASSLQGRGEQYF. The CDR3 DNA reads as TGTGCCAGCAGTTTACAGGGACGAGGCGAGCAGTACTTC.

The rearrangement uses TRBV29-1 and TRBJ2-3; no clear D gene. Trimming cost V 2 bases and J 2 bases, with 8 bases left between them. Per germline, CDR1 SQVTM and CDR2 ANQGSEA. The CDR3 sequence is 13 residues long. The CDR3: CSVERQLTDTQYF. The CDR3 DNA is TGCAGCGTTGAAAGGCAGCTCACAGATACGCAGTATTTT.

This clonotype was observed many times. This rearrangement joins TRBV5-6 to TRBJ1-4, with TRBD1 identical over 9 bases. Germline V gene data show CDR1 as SGHDT and CDR2 as YYEEEE. This CDR3 region has 17 residues. J was trimmed by 8 bases and V by 4 bases; bases with no gene match: 15. The DNA for the CDR3 is TGTGCCAGCAGCCCAATCGCTACCGGGACAGGGCCCGAAAAACTGTTTTTT. It codes for CASSPIATGTGPEKLFF.

The CDR3, as DNA: TGCAGCGCGCAGGGCTGGGACAGGGTCAGTGAGCAGTTCTTC. Translating gives CSAQGWDRVSEQFF. The rearrangement joins TRBV29-1 to TRBJ2-1; 9 positions agree with TRBD1. V was clipped by 7 bases and J by 9 bases; unmatched bases: 13. The CDR3 runs 14 residues. CDR1 and CDR2 (germline): SQVTM, ANQGSEA.

This clonotype was recorded at least ten times. The chain has TRBV28 and TRBJ2-1, with a weak D call TRBD1 (6 bases). Trimming removed 5 bases at V and 0 bases at J, with 11 bases between. The CDR3 is made up of 15 amino acids. Per the germline V gene, CDR1 is MDHEN and CDR2 is SYDVKM. CDR3 residues: CASSEDSLSYNEQFF. CDR3 nucleotide sequence: TGTGCCAGCAGTGAGGACAGCCTCTCCTACAATGAGCAGTTCTTC.

Many counts were recorded for this clonotype. This chain joins TRBV6-2 or TRBV6-3 and TRBJ2-7, with 8 bases aligning to TRBD2. Trimming at V came to 6 bases and at J to 2 bases, leaving 6 bases not matched to a gene. The germline V gene has CDR1 MNHEY and CDR2 SVGEGT. The CDR3 spans 14 residues. CDR3 loop: CASRPTSDTYEQYF. The CDR3 nucleotides read TGTGCCAGCAGACCGACTAGCGATACCTACGAGCAGTACTTC.

This clonotype has only a few counts. The chain couples TRBV20-1 to TRBJ2-3; D is uncertain. Trimming pared 4 bases from V and 6 bases from J, leaving 17 bases between. There are 14 residues in the CDR3. Germline V lookup: CDR1 DFQATT, CDR2 SNEGSKA (reference sequence). CDR3 in DNA: TGCAGTGCTACCGGACCCGGCAGTACGGATACGCAGTATTTT. Translation: CSATGPGSTDTQYF.

This chain links TRBV10-3 with TRBJ2-1, with D uncertain. The V and J ends lost 1 base and 7 bases respectively, with 2 bases between them. Germline CDR1 reads ENHRY; CDR2 reads SYGVKD. This CDR3 is 11 amino acids long. The CDR3 DNA reads TGTGCCATCAGTGAGTGTAATGAGCAGTTCTTC. This encodes CAISECNEQFF.

This clonotype occurred a few times. The V call is TRBV6-5, the J call TRBJ2-7; either TRBD1 or TRBD2 may supply D (6 bases each). The CDR3 has 15 residues. CDR1 is MNHEY, CDR2 SVGAGI, per germline. V was trimmed by 2 bases and J by 2 bases, leaving 13 bases between them. Here the CDR3 DNA reads TGTGCCAGCAGTTACGTCGGGGGCCCGACCTACGAGCAGTACTTC. As protein: CASSYVGGPTYEQYF.

Ten or more counts support this clonotype. The chain recombines TRBV7-6 with TRBJ2-7, with a weak D call TRBD1 (6 bases). Trimming removed 5 bases from V and 2 bases from J, with 16 bases in between. Germline V gene lookup returns CDR1 SGHVS and CDR2 FNYEAQ. The CDR3 is 15 residues long. This chain's CDR3 is CASSQHWDTTYEQYF. The CDR3 nucleotides are TGTGCCAGCAGCCAACACTGGGACACCACCTACGAGCAGTACTTC. Full variable domain (outside the CDR3, taken from reference TRBV7-6 and TRBJ2-7): GAGVSQSPRYKVTKRGQDVALRCDPISGHVSLYWYRQALGQGPEFLTYFNYEAQQDKSGLPNDRFSAERPEGSISTLTIQRTEQRDSAMYRCASSQHWDTTYEQYFGPGTRLTVT.

This clonotype was detected many times. CDR3 amino acids: CASSPRTSGFSYNEQFF. The CDR3, as DNA: TGTGCCAGCAGCCCTCGGACTAGCGGCTTCTCCTACAATGAGCAGTTCTTC. The chain combines TRBV7-8 with TRBJ2-1; TRBD2 matches 10 bases. V shed 5 bases and J 0 bases; nucleotides not matched to a gene: 7. The CDR3 is 17 residues long. Germline assignment: CDR1 SGHVS and CDR2 FQNEAQ.

This clonotype was seen at least ten times. The CDR3 here is CSASTNRVSYEQYF. The CDR3 coding sequence is TGCAGTGCTAGTACTAACAGGGTTTCCTACGAGCAGTACTTC. This chain connects TRBV20-1 to TRBJ2-7; D is perhaps TRBD1 (6 bases). Germline CDR1 DFQATT, CDR2 SNEGSKA (reference sequence). V lost 3 bases, J lost 1 base, and 13 bases lay in between. This CDR3 region has 14 residues.

This clonotype was observed at least ten times. The chain uses TRBV15 and TRBJ2-5; D may be TRBD2 (6 bases). Germline values: CDR1 LNHNV, CDR2 YYDKDF (reference sequence). CDR3 length equals 15 residues. With 1 base removed from V and 4 bases from J, the gap between germline ends came to 13 bases. As DNA, the CDR3 is TGTGCCACCAGCAGAGGGGACCCGGGGGTAGAGACCCAGTACTTC. This encodes CATSRGDPGVETQYF.